The 8 T cell receptor beta chains below come from one sample, sequenced in a study of T cells after yellow fever vaccination. TCRdb itself ran the 5' RACE reads through MiXCR, one entry per CDR3 protein. The table has 170,000 or so distinct CDR3 sequences, approximately 6.2% seen once. The specimen comprised CD4+ T cells sorted from PBMCs, sampled on the day of the first yellow fever vaccination. These receptor sequences come from a man younger than 35 who received the YFV17D yellow fever vaccine.

This sequence joins TRBV7-9 and TRBJ2-5; possible D gene TRBD1, 6 bases. Germline lookup yields CDR1 SEHNR and CDR2 FQNEAQ (reference sequence). There are 15 residues in the CDR3. V lost 3 bases, J lost 7 bases, and 18 bases lay in between. CDR3 in DNA: TGTGCCAGCAGCTTTGGGGGCCAGGCGTTGGGGACCCAGTACTTC. Translation gives CASSFGGQALGTQYF.

The rearrangement joins TRBV7-3 to TRBJ2-6; D may be TRBD1 (6 bases). The CDR3 has 15 residues. Germline lookup yields CDR1 SGHTA and CDR2 FQGTGA. V lost 6 bases, J lost 2 bases, and 11 bases lay in between. CDR3 sequence reads: CASRPTGPGANVLTF. Here the CDR3 DNA reads TGTGCCAGCAGACCTACAGGGCCTGGGGCCAACGTCCTGACTTTC.

This clonotype appeared many times. This chain joins TRBV7-2 and TRBJ2-1; D might be TRBD2 (5 bases). The V gene's germline CDR1 is SGHTA and CDR2 FQGNSA. CDR3 length: 15 amino acids. The V and J ends lost 5 bases and 4 bases respectively, with 15 bases between them. The CDR3 loop reads CASSVPGSGYNEQFF. CDR3 nucleotide sequence: TGTGCCAGCAGCGTACCGGGGAGTGGTTACAATGAGCAGTTCTTC.

This clonotype has ten or more counts. The chain employs TRBV7-2 and TRBJ1-1; D gene unclear. Trimming took off 0 bases at V and 2 bases at J, with 10 bases between the two ends. CDR3 length: 15 residues. In germline, CDR1 is SGHTA, CDR2 FQGNSA. The CDR3 loop is CASSLAIGSNTEAFF. DNA for the CDR3: TGTGCCAGCAGCTTAGCGATCGGAAGTAACACTGAAGCTTTCTTT.

Ten or more counts support this clonotype. The chain uses TRBV5-4 and TRBJ2-3; a possible D gene is TRBD1 (5 bases). This CDR3 spans 12 amino acids. Trimming pared 4 bases from V and 7 bases from J, leaving 10 bases between. Germline-derived CDR1 and CDR2 are SGHNT and YYREEE (reference sequence). The DNA for the CDR3 is TGTGCCAGCAGCGTCGACAGCTATACGCAGTATTTT. The encoded protein is CASSVDSYTQYF.

This clonotype was observed at least ten times. One end of the junction does not line up with germline, which may come from a read error. This chain joins TRBV7-3 and TRBJ2-3, with D hard to call. This CDR3 is 14 amino acids long. From germline, CDR1 is SGHTA and CDR2 FQGTGA. CDR3: CASSITGATDTQYF. The CDR3 DNA sequence: TGTGCCAGCAGCATAACCGGCGCCACAGATACGCAGTATTTT.

In this sample, this clonotype turned up a few times. The V call is TRBV7-2, the J call TRBJ1-1, with no clear D. The CDR3 covers 15 residues. From germline, CDR1 is SGHTA and CDR2 FQGNSA. V shed 4 bases and J shed 10 bases, with 22 bases lying between them. CDR3 residues: CASSSTPGTQLGAFF. The CDR3 coding sequence is TGTGCCAGCAGCTCCACCCCGGGAACCCAGTTGGGAGCTTTCTTT.

The V gene is TRBV14, the J gene TRBJ2-7, with D uncertain. The CDR3 contains 11 residues. Germline V gives CDR1 SGHDN, CDR2 FVKESK. V lost 5 bases to trimming and J lost 4 bases, with 6 bases between them. The CDR3 sequence: CASSARYEQYF. The CDR3 region has the DNA TGTGCCAGCAGCGCCCGATACGAGCAGTACTTC. Based on the CDR3 plus reference TRBV14 and TRBJ2-7, the full variable domain is EAGVTQFPSHSVIEKGQTVTLRCDPISGHDNLYWYRRVMGKEIKFLLHFVKESKQDESGMPNNRFLAERTGGTYSTLKVQPAELEDSGVYFCASSARYEQYFGPGTRLTVT.